This T cell receptor beta chain is drawn from a study of early T cells in non-severe SARS-CoV-2 infection (dated by TCRdb to the early 2020s). At the level of the whole study: TCR sequencing used bulk RNA from unsorted whole blood, so alpha and beta chains could not be paired.

In this sample, this clonotype turned up a few times. There is no known antigen for this receptor. Qualities for individual bases were not recorded, and no much larger clone is one base off. Points the paper makes about the study in general: VDJdb matching was skewed toward anti-spike CD8 responses and likely underestimated virus-specific expansions by missing private and CD4 specificities.

Set within a cohort of healthcare workers in London, UK, this nested case-control study involved weekly PCR testing of nasopharyngeal swabs along with blood sampling. Between 23 and 31 March 2020, the week of the UK lockdown, healthcare workers were enrolled and then followed up weekly for as long as 16 weeks. Library creation used 5' RACE. Sequencing took place on a NextSeq 500. The TCR library protocol attached unique molecular identifiers to individual cDNA molecules to correct for sequencing error and PCR bias. Sequencing covered both TCR alpha and beta chains, and within each sample the abundances of alpha and beta sequences were tightly co-correlated. The study's processing was this. V gene, J gene and CDR3 annotation of TCR sequences was performed with Decombinator V4. Expanded TCRs were defined as changing significantly between any two time points under a Poisson model with p below 0.0001. TCR abundances were normalised to the total number of TCRs sequenced per sample and were expressed as counts per million. TRAV1-2 paired with TRAJ12, TRAJ20 or TRAJ33 defined MAIT TCRs, while TRAV10 paired with TRAJ18 defined iNKT TCRs. VDJdb, accessed on 1 November 2021, was searched for TCRs annotated for CMV, EBV and SARS-CoV-2, and TCRs annotated for more than one antigen were excluded. In-frame beta chains were kept once TCRdb had trimmed the public reads at Q25 with fastp and called clones with MiXCR. Each record represents a unique CDR3 protein, reported with the most common genes and DNA among its rows. For this entry, the V and J calls and clone size follow TCRdb and not the study's own pipeline. Present in this sample are about 64,000 distinct CDR3 sequences, less than 20% of which were seen just once. In total, the top ten clones hold under 9% of the sample.

Taken from the germline V gene, the CDR1 and CDR2 loops are SGHVS and FQNEAQ. Measured from the cysteine to the phenylalanine, the CDR3 is 13 residues long. Only the CDR3 DNA is retained, 39 bases long and in frame from the first base. V was cut back by 5 bases and J by 3 bases, leaving a gap of 10 bases between them. This sequence uses TRBV7-8 and TRBJ1-2, with no reliable assignment of the D segment. The origin of this receptor is an adult who was a healthcare worker with PCR-confirmed SARS-CoV-2 infection or an uninfected control (not recorded which). The specimen comprised whole blood, sampled at baseline. Here the CDR3 is given as CASSKNTDYGYTF. Here is the DNA: TGTGCCAGCAGCAAAAACACTGACTATGGCTACACCTTC.